This TCR beta chain derives from a study of shared clonotypes between healthy human individuals. Study-wide background: Each donor had three CD4 naive, three CD4 memory, two CD8 naive and one CD8 memory plate. Study-wide points: The researchers took only blood, and tissue repertoires probably look different. Among non-shared clonotypes, generation probabilities were lower than among those shared by all four donors.

Trimming cost V 5 bases and J 0 bases, with 12 bases left between them. CDR3 length: 15 amino acids. Germline CDR1 SGHTA, CDR2 FQGNSA. Cells designated naive CD8 were CD45RO-negative and were positively selected for CCR7, with terminally differentiated effector memory CD45RA+ cells excluded. Methods used by the authors: From ImmunoSEQ came sequences covering only the junction and carrying no quality scores, so filtering differed. TCRdb's copy holds only in-frame clones and misses some; the assay was immunoSEQ multiplex PCR. V and J calls and clone size are given by that table; D and trimming were obtained from the DNA. The repertoire holds about 1.9 million clones, with around 93% as singletons. Of note for this clone: The antigen is undetermined.

The chain recombines TRBV7-2 with TRBJ2-3, with D possibly being TRBD2 (6 bases). The receptor was isolated from a man younger than 35 in good health. Some clones in this sample may be carry-over from other donors' samples. Sequencing input: naive CD8+ T cells from PBMCs. The CDR3 protein is CASSQGTSSTDTQYF. CDR3 nucleotide sequence: TGTGCCAGCAGCCAAGGGACTTCTAGCACAGATACGCAGTATTTT.